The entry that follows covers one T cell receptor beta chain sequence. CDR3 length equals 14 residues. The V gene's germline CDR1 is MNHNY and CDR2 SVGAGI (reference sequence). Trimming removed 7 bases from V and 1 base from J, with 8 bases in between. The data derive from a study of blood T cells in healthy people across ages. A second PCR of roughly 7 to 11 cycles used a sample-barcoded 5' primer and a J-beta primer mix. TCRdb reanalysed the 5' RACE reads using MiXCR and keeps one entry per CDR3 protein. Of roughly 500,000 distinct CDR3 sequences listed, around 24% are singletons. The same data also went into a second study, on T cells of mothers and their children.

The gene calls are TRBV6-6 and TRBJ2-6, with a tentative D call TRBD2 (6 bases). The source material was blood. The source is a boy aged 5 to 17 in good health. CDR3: CASKRESGANVLTF. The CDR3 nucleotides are TGTGCCAGCAAACGGGAGTCTGGGGCCAACGTCCTGACTTTC.